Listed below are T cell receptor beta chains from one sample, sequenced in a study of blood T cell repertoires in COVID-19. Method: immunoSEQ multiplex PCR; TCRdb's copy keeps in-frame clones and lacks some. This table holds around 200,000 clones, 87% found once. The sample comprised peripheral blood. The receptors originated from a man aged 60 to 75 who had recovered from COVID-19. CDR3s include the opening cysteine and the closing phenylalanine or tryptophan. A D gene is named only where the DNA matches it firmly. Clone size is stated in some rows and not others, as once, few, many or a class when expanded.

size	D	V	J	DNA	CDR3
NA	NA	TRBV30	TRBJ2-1	TGTGCCGCAGCCTGGGGCTCGGTTGGGATTGAGCAGTTCTTC	CAAAWGSVGIEQFF
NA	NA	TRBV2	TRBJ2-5	TGTGCCAGCAATTCATTCAAGCGGGAGACCCAGTACTTC	CASNSFKRETQYF
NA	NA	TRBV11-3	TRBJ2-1	TGTGCCAGCAGCTCGGGGACACACCGCTCCTACAATGAGCAGTTCTTC	CASSSGTHRSYNEQFF
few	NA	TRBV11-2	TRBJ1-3	TGTGCCAGCAGCCCGATCCGGTCGGGAAACACCATATATTTT	CASSPIRSGNTIYF
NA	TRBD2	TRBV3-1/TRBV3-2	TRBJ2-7	TGTGCCAGCAGCCCCGCTGGTCTAGCGGGAGTAGGACGCCCCAACGAGCAGTACTTC	CASSPAGLAGVGRPNEQYF
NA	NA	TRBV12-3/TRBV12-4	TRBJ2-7	TGTGCCAGCAGTTTTCAGGGGAACTACGAGCAGTACTTC	CASSFQGNYEQYF
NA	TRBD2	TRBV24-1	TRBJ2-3	TGTGCCACCAGTGATCCCGCGGGGGGGCGGACAGATACGCAGTATTTT	CATSDPAGGRTDTQYF
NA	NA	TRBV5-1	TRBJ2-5	TGCGCCAGCAGCTTTACAGGGCAAGAGACCCAGTACTTC	CASSFTGQETQYF
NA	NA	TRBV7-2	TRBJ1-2	TGTGCCAGCAGCTTAGCGGAGATTATCAACTATGGCTACACCTTC	CASSLAEIINYGYTF
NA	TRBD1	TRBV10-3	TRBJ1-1	TGTGCCATCAGTGAGTCGGGCAGGGGGGCTGTGTACGCTTTCTTT	CAISESGRGAVYAFF
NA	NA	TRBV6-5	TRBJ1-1	TGTGCCAGCAGTAAGGCCGGGGGGGATAATGAAGCTTTCTTT	CASSKAGGDNEAFF
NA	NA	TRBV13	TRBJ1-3	TGTGCCAGCAGCTTAAGGGGGGGGACCTCTGGAAACACCATATATTTT	CASSLRGGTSGNTIYF
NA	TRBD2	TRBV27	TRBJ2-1	TGTGCCAGCAGGGCACTAGCGGGAGGTAGGGATGAGCAGTTCTTC	CASRALAGGRDEQFF
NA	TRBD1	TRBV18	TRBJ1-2	TGTGCCAGCTCACCCGACAGGGCAGGCTACACCTTC	CASSPDRAGYTF
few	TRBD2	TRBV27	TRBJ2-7	TGTGCCAGCAGTGCCGCGGGGGGGGAGGAGTCCTACGAGCAGTACTTC	CASSAAGGEESYEQYF
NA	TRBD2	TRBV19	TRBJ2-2	TGTGCCAGTAATCCGGGAGGGATGAACACCGGGGAGCTGTTTTTT	CASNPGGMNTGELFF
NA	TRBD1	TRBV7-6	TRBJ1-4	TGTGCCAGCAGCTTAGGGGGACAGAGAAATGAAAAACTGTTTTTT	CASSLGGQRNEKLFF
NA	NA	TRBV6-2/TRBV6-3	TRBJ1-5	TGTGCCAGCATCCCCAGGGGAAATGTGCAGCCCCAGCATTTT	CASIPRGNVQPQHF
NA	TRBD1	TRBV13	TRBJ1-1	TGTGCCAGCAGCTTAAAGCTTCGGCAGGGGGTGCGAAAGAACACTGAAGCTTTCTTT	CASSLKLRQGVRKNTEAFF
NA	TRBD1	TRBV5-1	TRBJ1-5	TGCGCCAGCAGGGGGGACAGTAATAGCAATCAGCCCCAGCATTTT	CASRGDSNSNQPQHF
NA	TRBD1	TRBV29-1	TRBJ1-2	TGCAGCGTCGAGGACAGGGCTAGCTATGGCTACACCTTC	CSVEDRASYGYTF
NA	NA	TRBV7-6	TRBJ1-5	TGTGCCAGCAGTAAAACTCAGGGTAGCAATCAGCCCCAGCATTTT	CASSKTQGSNQPQHF
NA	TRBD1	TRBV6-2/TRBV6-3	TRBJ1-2	TGTGCCAGCAGTCCGCCGGGACAGGGCATCTCTGGCTACACCTTC	CASSPPGQGISGYTF
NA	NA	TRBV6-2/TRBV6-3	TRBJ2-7	TGTGCCAGCAGTTACGGCACGCCCGCCTACGAGCAGTACTTC	CASSYGTPAYEQYF
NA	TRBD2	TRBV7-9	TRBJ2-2	TGTGCCAGCAGCTTAGGCCTGGCGGGAGGGAACACCGGGGAGCTGTTTTTT	CASSLGLAGGNTGELFF
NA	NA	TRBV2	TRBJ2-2	TGTGCCAGTGACGCGGGACTTGCGAACACCGGGGAGCTGTTTTTT	CASDAGLANTGELFF
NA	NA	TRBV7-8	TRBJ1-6	TGTGCCAGCAGCCCGGAGGGGACCAGCTCCTATAATTCACCCCTCCACTTT	CASSPEGTSSYNSPLHF
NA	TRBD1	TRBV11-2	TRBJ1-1	TGTGCCAGCAGATTAACAGGGGGCACTGAAGCTTTCTTT	CASRLTGGTEAFF
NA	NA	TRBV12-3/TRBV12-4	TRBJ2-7	TGTGCCAGCGGCTCAACCCCATCCTACGAGCAGTACTTC	CASGSTPSYEQYF
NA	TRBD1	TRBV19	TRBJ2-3	TGTGCCAGTAGGGGACAGGGGGCGACAGATACGCAGTATTTT	CASRGQGATDTQYF
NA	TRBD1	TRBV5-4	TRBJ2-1	TGTGCCAGCAGCCCCCCCTCGGGACAGGTTCACAATGAGCAGTTCTTC	CASSPPSGQVHNEQFF
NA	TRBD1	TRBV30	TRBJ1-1	TGTGCCTGCCGCGGGACAGAGCTGATGTCTTTCTTT	CACRGTELMSFF
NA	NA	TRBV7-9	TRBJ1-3	TGTGCCAGCAGCTTAACCACAGGAACTGGAAACACCATATATTTT	CASSLTTGTGNTIYF
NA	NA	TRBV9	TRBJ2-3	TGTGCCAGCAGCGTAGCTCCACTCACAGATACGCAGTATTTT	CASSVAPLTDTQYF
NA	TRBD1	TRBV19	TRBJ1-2	TGTGCCTCCAGGGGGCGCATCTATGGCTACACCTTC	CASRGRIYGYTF
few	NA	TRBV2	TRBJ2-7	TGTGCCAGCAGTGAGTATGTCGGGAATGAGCAGTACTTC	CASSEYVGNEQYF
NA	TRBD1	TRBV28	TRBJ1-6	TGTGCCAGCAGTTTATTCCCGGGACAGGGGGTTTCGCCCCTCCACTTT	CASSLFPGQGVSPLHF
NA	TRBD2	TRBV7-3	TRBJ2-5	TGTGCCAGCAGCTTAAGTCCGGCGGGGGGAGAGACCCAGTACTTC	CASSLSPAGGETQYF
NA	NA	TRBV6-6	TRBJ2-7	TGTGCCAGCAGTCCGCCCGTTTCGGGACTCTACTACGAGCAGTACTTC	CASSPPVSGLYYEQYF
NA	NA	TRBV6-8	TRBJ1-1	TGTGCCAGCTGCCGACCGGGACATCACACTGAAGCTTTCTTT	CASCRPGHHTEAFF
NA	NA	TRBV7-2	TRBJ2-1	TGTGCCAGCAGCTTAGTCTTGGGGCACAATGAGCAGTTCTTC	CASSLVLGHNEQFF
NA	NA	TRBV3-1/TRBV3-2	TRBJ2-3	TGTGCCAGCAGCCAAGATGGCGGGTCCGGGGGAGATACGCAGTATTTT	CASSQDGGSGGDTQYF
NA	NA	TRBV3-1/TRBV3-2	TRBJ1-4	TGTGCCAGCAGCCATAGCGACCGGGAAAAACTGTTTTTT	CASSHSDREKLFF
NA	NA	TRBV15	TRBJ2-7	TGTGCCACCAGCAGAGACGGCGCTTCGGGAACCGAGCAGTACTTC	CATSRDGASGTEQYF
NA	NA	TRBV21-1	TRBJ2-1	TGTGCCAGCAGCAAAGTCGGCGGGAGGGAACATGAGCAGTTCTTC	CASSKVGGREHEQFF
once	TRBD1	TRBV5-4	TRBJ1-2	TGTGCCAGCAGCCCCGGACAGGAAGCGCTTTATGGCTACACCTTC	CASSPGQEALYGYTF
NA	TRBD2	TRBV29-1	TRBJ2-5	TGCAGCGTGTGTCCGGCTAGCGGGAGGCAAGAGACCCAGTACTTC	CSVCPASGRQETQYF
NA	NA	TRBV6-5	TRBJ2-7	TGTGCCAGCGGGTGGGACAACTTCGTCTACGAGCAGTACTTC	CASGWDNFVYEQYF
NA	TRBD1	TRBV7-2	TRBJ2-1	TGTGCCAGCAGCCCTCGGACAGGGAACAATGAGCAGTTCTTC	CASSPRTGNNEQFF
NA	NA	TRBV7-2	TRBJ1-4	TGTGCCAGCAGCCTTAGGACTGGTAATGAAAAACTGTTTTTT	CASSLRTGNEKLFF
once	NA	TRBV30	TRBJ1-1	TGTGCCTGGGACAGTCCGCTGACTGAAGCTTTCTTT	CAWDSPLTEAFF
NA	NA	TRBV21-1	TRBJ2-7	TGTGCCAGCAGCAAACGGACCTCAAGAGCGGCTAGCGGGGGTTTAAGCTACGAGCAGTACTTC	CASSKRTSRAASGGLSYEQYF
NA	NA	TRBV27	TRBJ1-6	TGTGCCAGCAGTTTAAGGCGGAGCGCACTTAATTCACCCCTCCACTTT	CASSLRRSALNSPLHF
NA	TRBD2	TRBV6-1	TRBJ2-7	TGTGCCAGCAGTGAGGGGGGGGTTGGCGAGCAGTACTTC	CASSEGGVGEQYF
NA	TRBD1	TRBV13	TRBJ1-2	TGTGCCAGCAGCTCGGGACAGGGAAGCTTTAACTATGGCTACACCTTC	CASSSGQGSFNYGYTF
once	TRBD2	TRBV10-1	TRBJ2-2	TGCGCCAGCACCGGCGGCGGGGAGGGAACCGGGGAGCTGTTTTTT	CASTGGGEGTGELFF
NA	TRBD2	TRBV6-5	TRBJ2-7	TGTGCCAGCAGGGACCGACTAGCGGGTCCCTACGAGCAGTACTTC	CASRDRLAGPYEQYF
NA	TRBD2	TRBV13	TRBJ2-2	TGTGCCAGCAGCTTCCCGGCGGGTAGCGGGGCCATGGGGACCGGGGAGCTGTTTTTT	CASSFPAGSGAMGTGELFF
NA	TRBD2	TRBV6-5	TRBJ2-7	TGTGCCAGCAGTTACGGGCGACTAGCGGGGGCCTACGAGCAGTACTTC	CASSYGRLAGAYEQYF